Described below is a single T cell receptor beta chain sequence and its context. This entry is derived from a study of blood T cell repertoires in COVID-19. Study background: The analysed material was cDNA or gDNA that came from T cells, B-cell-depleted T cells, or PBMCs.

Using immunoSEQ multiplex PCR, the repertoire was profiled, and TCRdb retains in-frame clones only, with some absent. In the table there are about 180,000 clones, under 85% of which are singletons. This CDR3 is 18 amino acids long. J was trimmed by 0 bases and V by 3 bases; bases with no gene match: 13. From germline, CDR1 is LNHDA and CDR2 SQIVND (reference sequence). The receptor's source is a woman of 80 years or more with acute or convalescent COVID-19. The J gene is TRBJ2-7, the V gene TRBV19; TRBD1 matches at 8 bases. The sample taken for sequencing was peripheral blood. This chain's CDR3 is CASSIQAQGDLSSYEQYF. Written as DNA, the CDR3 is TGTGCCAGTAGTATTCAAGCACAGGGGGACTTGAGCTCCTACGAGCAGTACTTC.